A single T cell receptor (beta chain) is shown here with its context. Assay used: immunoSEQ multiplex PCR; TCRdb lists only in-frame clones, some missing. Of some 220,000 clones in the sample, just over 90% were seen once. CDR3 length: 12 amino acids. Germline CDR1 is SEHNR and CDR2 is FQNEAQ (reference sequence). V was shortened by 2 bases and J by 10 bases, with 11 bases between the two germline ends. This record comes from a study of cytomegalovirus exposure and HLA in healthy donors. The receptor comes from a woman aged 18 to 35 in good health and CMV-seronegative. Sequenced sample: PBMCs. This chain uses TRBV7-9 with TRBJ1-2; the D is unclear. CDR3 nucleotides: TGTGCCAGCAGCTTATTTTGGCAGAACTACACCTTC. Its translation: CASSLFWQNYTF.